The 8 T cell receptor beta chains below all came from one sample that was sequenced in a study of technical replicates of blood from a handful of donors. TCRdb's table, derived via immunoSEQ multiplex PCR, lists solely in-frame clones and lacks some. This table holds approximately 92,000 clones, roughly 96% found once. The sequenced sample was T cells isolated from PBMCs. These receptors were taken from a human donor in good health.

The chain couples TRBV5-4 to TRBJ2-5; 11 bases are a match to TRBD2. The CDR3 totals 20 residues. The germline CDR1 and CDR2 sequences are SGHNT and YYREEE (reference sequence). V was clipped by 0 bases and J by 0 bases; unmatched bases: 13. CDR3 bases: TGTGCCAGCAGCTTGGATTTTAGGGCTAGCGGGAGGCCCGACCAAGAGACCCAGTACTTC. It is translated as CASSLDFRASGRPDQETQYF.

This chain uses TRBV7-9 with TRBJ1-1; D is uncertain. The CDR3 sequence is 11 residues long. Germline V gives CDR1 SEHNR, CDR2 FQNEAQ (reference sequence). Trimming stripped 6 bases from V and 3 bases from J, with 5 bases between. This chain's CDR3 is CASRRDTEAFF. The CDR3 coding sequence is TGTGCCAGCAGGAGGGACACTGAAGCTTTCTTT.

The chain is built from TRBV5-1 and TRBJ2-1; D possibly corresponds to TRBD2 (6 bases). CDR3 length equals 17 residues. V lost 2 bases to trimming and J lost 7 bases, with 22 bases between them. The V gene's germline CDR1 is SGHRS and CDR2 YFSETQ. Here the CDR3 DNA reads TGCGCCAGCAGCTTCGGCCTAGGAGGGCCGGTTAGTAATGAGCAGTTCTTC. It yields the protein CASSFGLGGPVSNEQFF.

The chain employs TRBV4-1 and TRBJ1-1, with D maybe TRBD1 (6 bases). The germline V gene has CDR1 MGHRA and CDR2 YSYEKL. The CDR3 has 14 amino acids. Trimming pared 5 bases from V and 5 bases from J, leaving 15 bases between. The CDR3 DNA is TGCGCCAGCAGCGGATACAGGGTCTCAACTGAAGCTTTCTTT. Its translation: CASSGYRVSTEAFF.

This chain uses TRBV6-5 with TRBJ2-2, with D perhaps matching TRBD2 (6 bases). Germline V gene sequence: CDR1 MNHEY, CDR2 SVGAGI. This CDR3 is 13 amino acids long. The V and J ends lost 6 bases and 6 bases respectively, with 11 bases between them. The CDR3 region is CASRPRLAGELFF. The CDR3 DNA reads TGTGCCAGCAGACCAAGACTAGCCGGGGAGCTGTTTTTT.

For the CDR3, the DNA is TGTGCCAGCAGCCAAGATCAGGGGACAGGATCTGGAAACACCATATATTTT. Its protein product is CASSQDQGTGSGNTIYF. This sequence joins TRBV4-2 and TRBJ1-3, with 8 bases identical to TRBD1. Looked up from germline, CDR1 is LGHNA and CDR2 is YNFKEQ. This CDR3 has 17 residues. The J segment lost 1 base and the V segment lost 0 bases, leaving 5 bases of the junction unmatched.

The rearrangement joins TRBV15 to TRBJ2-5; D gene unclear. V lost 5 bases to trimming and J lost 2 bases, with 12 bases between them. Germline CDR1 is LNHNV and CDR2 is YYDKDF (reference sequence). The CDR3 loop spans 14 amino acids. This CDR3 reads CATSLERLQETQYF. Here the CDR3 DNA reads TGTGCCACCAGCCTAGAAAGGCTGCAAGAGACCCAGTACTTC. Full variable domain (rest looked up from reference TRBV15 and TRBJ2-5): DAMVIQNPRYQVTQFGKPVTLSCSQTLNHNVMYWYQQKSSQAPKLLFHYYDKDFNNEADTPDNFQSRRPNTSFCFLDIRSPGLGDTAMYLCATSLERLQETQYFGPGTRLLVL.

This chain links TRBV7-8 with TRBJ2-7, with D possibly matching TRBD1 (5 bases). The V and J ends lost 6 bases and 0 bases respectively, with 18 bases between them. This CDR3 contains 16 residues. Germline-derived CDR1 and CDR2 are SGHVS and FQNEAQ. CDR3 in amino acids: CASSSWTTRSSYEQYF. CDR3 coding DNA: TGTGCCAGCAGTTCTTGGACAACTCGAAGCTCCTACGAGCAGTACTTC. Filled out from reference TRBV7-8 and TRBJ2-7, the complete variable domain reads GAGVSQSPRYKVAKRGQDVALRCDPISGHVSLFWYQQALGQGPEFLTYFQNEAQLDKSGLPSDRFFAERPEGSVSTLKIQRTQQEDSAVYLCASSSWTTRSSYEQYFGPGTRLTVT.